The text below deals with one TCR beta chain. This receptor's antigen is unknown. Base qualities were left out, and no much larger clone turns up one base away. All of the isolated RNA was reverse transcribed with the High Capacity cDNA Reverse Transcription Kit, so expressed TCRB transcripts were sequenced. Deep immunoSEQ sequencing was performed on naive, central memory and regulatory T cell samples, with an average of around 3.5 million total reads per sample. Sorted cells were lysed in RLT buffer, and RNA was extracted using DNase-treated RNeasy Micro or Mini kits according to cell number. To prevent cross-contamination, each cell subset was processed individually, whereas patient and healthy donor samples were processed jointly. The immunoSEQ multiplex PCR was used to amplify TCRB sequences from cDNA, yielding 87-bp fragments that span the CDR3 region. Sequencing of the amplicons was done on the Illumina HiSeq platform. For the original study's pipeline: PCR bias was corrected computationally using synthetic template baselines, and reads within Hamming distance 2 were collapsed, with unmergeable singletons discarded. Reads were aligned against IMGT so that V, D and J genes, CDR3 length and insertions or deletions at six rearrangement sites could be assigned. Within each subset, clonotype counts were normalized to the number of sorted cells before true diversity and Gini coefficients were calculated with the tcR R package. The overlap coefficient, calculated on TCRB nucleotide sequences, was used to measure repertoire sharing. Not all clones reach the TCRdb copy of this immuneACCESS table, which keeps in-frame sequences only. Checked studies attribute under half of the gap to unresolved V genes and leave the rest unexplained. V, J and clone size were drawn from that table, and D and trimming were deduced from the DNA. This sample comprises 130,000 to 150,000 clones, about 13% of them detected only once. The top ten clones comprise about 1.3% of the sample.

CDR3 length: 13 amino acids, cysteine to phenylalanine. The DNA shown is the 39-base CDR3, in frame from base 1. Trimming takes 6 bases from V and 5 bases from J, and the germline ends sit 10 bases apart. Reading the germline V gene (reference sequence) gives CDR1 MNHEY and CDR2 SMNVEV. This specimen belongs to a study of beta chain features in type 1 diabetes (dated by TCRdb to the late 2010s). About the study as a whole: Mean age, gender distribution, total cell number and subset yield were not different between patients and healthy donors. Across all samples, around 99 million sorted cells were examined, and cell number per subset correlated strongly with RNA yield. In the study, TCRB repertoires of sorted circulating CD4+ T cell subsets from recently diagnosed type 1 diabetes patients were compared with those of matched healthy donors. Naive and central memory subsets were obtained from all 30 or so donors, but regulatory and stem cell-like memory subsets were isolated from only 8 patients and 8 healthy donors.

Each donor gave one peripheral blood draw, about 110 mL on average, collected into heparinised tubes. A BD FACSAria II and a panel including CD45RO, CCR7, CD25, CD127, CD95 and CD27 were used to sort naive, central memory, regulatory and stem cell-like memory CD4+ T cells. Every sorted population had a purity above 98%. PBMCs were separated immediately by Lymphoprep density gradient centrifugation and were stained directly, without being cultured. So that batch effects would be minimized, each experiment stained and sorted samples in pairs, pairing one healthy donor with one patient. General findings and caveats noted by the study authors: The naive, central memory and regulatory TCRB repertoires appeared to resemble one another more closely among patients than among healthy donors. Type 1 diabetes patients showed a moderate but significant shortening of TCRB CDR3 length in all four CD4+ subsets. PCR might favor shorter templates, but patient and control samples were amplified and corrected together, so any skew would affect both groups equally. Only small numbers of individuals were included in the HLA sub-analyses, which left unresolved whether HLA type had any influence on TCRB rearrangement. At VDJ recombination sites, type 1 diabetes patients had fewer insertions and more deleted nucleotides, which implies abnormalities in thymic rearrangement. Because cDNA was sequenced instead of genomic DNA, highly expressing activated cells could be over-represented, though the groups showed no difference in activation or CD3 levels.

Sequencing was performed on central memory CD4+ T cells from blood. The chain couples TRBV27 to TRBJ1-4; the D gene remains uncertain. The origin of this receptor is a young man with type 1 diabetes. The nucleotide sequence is TGTGCCAGCAGCACCGACACGAATGAAAAACTGTTTTTT. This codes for CASSTDTNEKLFF.